This is a list of T cell receptor beta chains from one sample in a study of blood T cell repertoires in COVID-19. Measured with immunoSEQ multiplex PCR; TCRdb has only the in-frame clones, and not every one. Of roughly 190,000 clones listed, 88% were seen once; the top ten hold 4.4%. Sequenced sample: peripheral blood. Receptors were obtained from a human donor in a cohort sampled during active COVID-19. The CDR3 runs from the conserved cysteine through the conserved F or W. A D gene is named only where the DNA matches it firmly. Rows may omit the clone size; those that give it use once, few, many or a size class.

d_gene	j_gene	abundance	v_gene	CDR3nt	CDR3aa
-	TRBJ2-5	-	TRBV6-5	TGTGCCAGCAGTTTCGGAGAGACCCAGTACTTC	CASSFGETQYF
-	TRBJ1-6	-	TRBV6-6	TGTGCCAGCAGTTACTCGTCCCTTAATTCACCCCTCCACTTT	CASSYSSLNSPLHF
-	TRBJ2-1	-	TRBV7-8	TGTGCCAGCAGCCTAAGAACGGCGGTGAGCTCCTACAATGAGCAGTTCTTC	CASSLRTAVSSYNEQFF
-	TRBJ1-3	-	TRBV6-6	TGTGCCAGCAGTTACGTGGGGGCAGGAAACACCATATATTTT	CASSYVGAGNTIYF
TRBD2	TRBJ2-7	-	TRBV5-1	TGCGCCAGCAGCTTGGGAGGGACTAGCGCCCCTACGAAGCAGTACTTC	CASSLGGTSAPTKQYF
TRBD1	TRBJ1-1	-	TRBV7-9	TGTGCCAGCAGCTCAGGGGGTTCCTCTGCTTTCTTT	CASSSGGSSAFF
-	TRBJ2-7	-	TRBV19	TGTGCCAGTAGTATAGGCCCCCTACCCTACGAGCAGTACTTC	CASSIGPLPYEQYF
TRBD1	TRBJ2-5	-	TRBV15	TGTGCCACCAGCCCAGGACAGGTTGCGGAGACCCAGTACTTC	CATSPGQVAETQYF
TRBD1	TRBJ1-2	-	TRBV5-1	TGCGCCAGCAGCCCCCGGGACAGCTACTATGGCTACACCTTC	CASSPRDSYYGYTF
-	TRBJ2-2	-	TRBV19	TGTGCCAGTAGTCTGACTGCGAACACCGGGGAGCTGTTTTTT	CASSLTANTGELFF
TRBD2	TRBJ2-3	-	TRBV10-1	TGCGCCAGCAGTGAGACTAGCGGGAGTTCGGATACGCAGTATTTT	CASSETSGSSDTQYF
TRBD1	TRBJ2-2	-	TRBV7-2	TGTGCCAGCAGCTTAACAGGGGACACCGGGGAGCTGTTTTTT	CASSLTGDTGELFF
-	TRBJ1-1	few	TRBV4-2	TGTGCCAGCAGCCACGCAGCGGGACAGAACACTGAAGCTTTCTTT	CASSHAAGQNTEAFF
TRBD2	TRBJ2-3	-	TRBV29-1	TGCAGCGTTGAAGCTGAAATACACGGGACTAGGGCCTTAGATACGCAGTATTTT	CSVEAEIHGTRALDTQYF
TRBD2	TRBJ2-1	-	TRBV5-1	TGCGCCAGCAGCATCGGGGGGGTCCTCAATGAGCAGTTCTTC	CASSIGGVLNEQFF
-	TRBJ1-5	-	TRBV6-4	TGTGCCCCGAAACAACCTCATCAGCCCCAGCATTTT	CAPKQPHQPQHF
TRBD1	TRBJ1-1	-	TRBV5-6	TGTGCCAGCAGTCAGACCGGGACAGGGGGGAAAGCTTTCTTT	CASSQTGTGGKAFF
-	TRBJ2-5	few	TRBV6-2/TRBV6-3	TGTGCCAGCAGTTACGCATCGAGGGACTTTGAGACCCAGTACTTC	CASSYASRDFETQYF
TRBD2	TRBJ2-1	-	TRBV7-9	TGTGCCAGCAGCCCCCCGGGACTAGCGGGAGGAAAGCAGTTCTTC	CASSPPGLAGGKQFF
TRBD2	TRBJ2-5	-	TRBV30	TGTGCCTGGGGAATTCGACTAGCCGGCCAAGAGACCCAGTACTTC	CAWGIRLAGQETQYF
-	TRBJ1-2	-	TRBV24-1	TGTGCCACCAGTGATACCGGGCCGGGGGGCTATGGCTACACCTTC	CATSDTGPGGYGYTF
TRBD1	TRBJ2-5	once	TRBV9	TGTGCCAGCAGCGTAGACCCCGGGACAGGGATGAAGAAGACCCAGTACTTC	CASSVDPGTGMKKTQYF
TRBD1	TRBJ2-7	once	TRBV5-1	TGCGCCAGCAGCTTGGGGGACAGGGGGCTGATGCAGTACTTC	CASSLGDRGLMQYF
TRBD1	TRBJ2-7	-	TRBV6-5	TGTGCCAGCAGCAGGACAGGGGGCAGGTCGGACGAGCAGTACTTC	CASSRTGGRSDEQYF
-	TRBJ2-1	once	TRBV2	TGTGCCAGCATCCGAGAGGCGGGGAAAGGCAATGAGCAGTTCTTC	CASIREAGKGNEQFF
-	TRBJ2-3	-	TRBV27	TGTGCCAGCAGGCGGGACAGCAGCACAGATACGCAGTATTTT	CASRRDSSTDTQYF
TRBD2	TRBJ2-5	-	TRBV7-9	TGTGCCAGCAGCTTAGTAACGTGGGCTAGCGGACGACAAGAGACCCAGTACTTC	CASSLVTWASGRQETQYF
-	TRBJ2-7	-	TRBV29-1	TGCAGCGTGTTCGGACATAGCTCCTACGAGCAGTACTTC	CSVFGHSSYEQYF
TRBD2	TRBJ2-2	-	TRBV27	TGTGCCAGCAGTTTATTTCCCCGGGGAGGGACCGGGGAGCTGTTTTTT	CASSLFPRGGTGELFF
TRBD1	TRBJ1-3	-	TRBV3-1/TRBV3-2	TGTGCCAGCAGCGGACAGGGCCGCTCTGGAAACACCATATATTTT	CASSGQGRSGNTIYF
-	TRBJ1-1	-	TRBV2	TGTGCCAGCAGTGAACAGGGATCGAGCACTGAAGCTTTCTTT	CASSEQGSSTEAFF
-	TRBJ2-5	-	TRBV14	TGTGCCAGCAGCCAGGTACAGCAAGAGACCCAGTACTTC	CASSQVQQETQYF
TRBD1	TRBJ2-7	-	TRBV4-3	TGCGCCAGCAGCCACACGACAGGGGGCAGCGACGAGCAGTACTTC	CASSHTTGGSDEQYF
TRBD1	TRBJ2-1	-	TRBV7-9	TGTGCCATTACACCTAGGGACAGGGCCCGGGGGTCCTACAATGAGCAGTTCTTC	CAITPRDRARGSYNEQFF
TRBD2	TRBJ2-7	-	TRBV6-5	TGTGCCACCCTACCAGGACTAGGGTTGGGCGAGCAGTACTTC	CATLPGLGLGEQYF
-	TRBJ1-6	-	TRBV5-1	TGCGCCAGCAGCTTGACAGTCATCAATTCACCCCTCCACTTT	CASSLTVINSPLHF
TRBD1	TRBJ1-6	-	TRBV18	TGTGCCAGCTCGCTCGACAGGGTAAATTCACCCCTCCACTTT	CASSLDRVNSPLHF
TRBD2	TRBJ2-1	-	TRBV28	TGTGCCAGCAGTTCTAGGGGGACTAGCGGGAGCTACAATGAGCAGTTCTTC	CASSSRGTSGSYNEQFF
TRBD2	TRBJ2-3	-	TRBV27	TGTGCCAGCAGTTTTTTAGCGGGAGAAGCGGATACGCAGTATTTT	CASSFLAGEADTQYF
-	TRBJ1-1	-	TRBV6-5	TGTGCCAGTACCTACAGTTCAGGGTTGAACACTGAAGCTTTCTTT	CASTYSSGLNTEAFF
TRBD1	TRBJ1-4	once	TRBV4-1	TGCGCCAGCAGCTTGGGACAGGCACTCGCAGCTAATGAAAAACTGTTTTTT	CASSLGQALAANEKLFF
-	TRBJ2-5	-	TRBV5-1	TGCGCCAGCAGCTTGGAACCAGGTGGCCAAGAGACCCAGTACTTC	CASSLEPGGQETQYF
TRBD1	TRBJ1-4	-	TRBV10-3	TGTGCCAGTGGACAGGGGTCCACTAATGAAAAACTGTTTTTT	CASGQGSTNEKLFF
-	TRBJ1-5	once	TRBV7-9	TGTGCCAGCAGCTTAGGAGGGGGTAACAATCAGCCCCAGCATTTT	CASSLGGGNNQPQHF
-	TRBJ2-5	few	TRBV5-6	TGTGCCAGCAGCTTGGGGCAGGGGGGGACCCAGTACTTC	CASSLGQGGTQYF
TRBD1	TRBJ2-5	-	TRBV5-1	TGCGCCAGCAGTGAGGGGACAGGGGGTTACCAAGAGACCCAGTACTTC	CASSEGTGGYQETQYF
-	TRBJ2-7	-	TRBV7-7	TGTGCTAGCAGCTTAGGGGTGGGGAGTTTTGCCGAGCAGTACTTC	CASSLGVGSFAEQYF
TRBD1	TRBJ2-6	once	TRBV18	TGTGCCAGCTCAGATAACAGGGGTTCCGGCCGAGGGGCCAACGTCCTGACTTTC	CASSDNRGSGRGANVLTF
TRBD1	TRBJ2-7	-	TRBV9	TGTGCCAGCAGCCCCCGGGACAGACCCTACGAGCAGTACTTC	CASSPRDRPYEQYF
TRBD1	TRBJ2-5	-	TRBV27	TGTGCCAGCAGTTATGGGACAGCCCTGGAGACCCAGTACTTC	CASSYGTALETQYF
TRBD1	TRBJ2-3	-	TRBV7-2	TGTGCCAGCAGCTTCGGACCCCCGGGACAGGGTACAGATACGCAGTATTTT	CASSFGPPGQGTDTQYF